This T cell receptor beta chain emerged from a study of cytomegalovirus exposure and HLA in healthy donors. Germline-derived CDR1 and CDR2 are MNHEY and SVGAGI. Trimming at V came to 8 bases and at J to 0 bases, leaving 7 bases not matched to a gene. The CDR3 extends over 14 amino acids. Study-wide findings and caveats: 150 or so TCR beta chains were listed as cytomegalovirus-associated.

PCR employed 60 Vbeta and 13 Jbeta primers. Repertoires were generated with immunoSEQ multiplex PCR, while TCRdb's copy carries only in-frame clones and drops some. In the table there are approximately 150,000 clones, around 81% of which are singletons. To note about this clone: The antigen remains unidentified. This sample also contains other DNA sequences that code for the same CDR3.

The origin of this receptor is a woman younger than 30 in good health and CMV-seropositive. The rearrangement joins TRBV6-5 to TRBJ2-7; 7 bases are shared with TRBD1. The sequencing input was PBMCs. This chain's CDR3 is CASSRTGSSYEQYF. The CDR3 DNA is TGTGCCAGCTCCAGGACAGGAAGCTCCTACGAGCAGTACTTC.